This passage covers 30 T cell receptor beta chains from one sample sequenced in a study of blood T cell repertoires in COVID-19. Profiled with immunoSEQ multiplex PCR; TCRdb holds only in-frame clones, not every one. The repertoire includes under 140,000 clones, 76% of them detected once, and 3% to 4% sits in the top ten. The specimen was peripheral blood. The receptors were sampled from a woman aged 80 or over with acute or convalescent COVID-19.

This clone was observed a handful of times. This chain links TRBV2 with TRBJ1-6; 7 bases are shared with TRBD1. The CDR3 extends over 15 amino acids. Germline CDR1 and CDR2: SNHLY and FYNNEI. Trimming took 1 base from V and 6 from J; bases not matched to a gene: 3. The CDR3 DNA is TGTGCCAGCAGTGAAGGGACAGGAGCTAATTCACCCCTCCACTTT. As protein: CASSEGTGANSPLHF.

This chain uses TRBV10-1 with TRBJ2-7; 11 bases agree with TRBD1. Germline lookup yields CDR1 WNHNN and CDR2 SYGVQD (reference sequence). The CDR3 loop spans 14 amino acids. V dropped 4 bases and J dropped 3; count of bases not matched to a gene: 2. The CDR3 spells CASSGGTGGYEQYF. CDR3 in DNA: TGCGCCAGCAGTGGTGGGACAGGGGGCTACGAGCAGTACTTC.

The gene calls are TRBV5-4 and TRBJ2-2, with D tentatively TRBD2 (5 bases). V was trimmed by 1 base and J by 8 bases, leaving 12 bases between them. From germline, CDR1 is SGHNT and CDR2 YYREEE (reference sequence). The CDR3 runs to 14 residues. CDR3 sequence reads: CASSLPPWEGELFF. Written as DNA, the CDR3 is TGTGCCAGCAGCTTGCCCCCCTGGGAGGGGGAGCTGTTTTTT. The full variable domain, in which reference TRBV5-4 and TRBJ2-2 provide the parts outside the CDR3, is ETGVTQSPTHLIKTRGQQVTLRCSSQSGHNTVSWYQQALGQGPQFIFQYYREEENGRGNFPPRFSGLQFPNYSSELNVNALELDDSALYLCASSLPPWEGELFFGEGSRLTVL.

CDR3 residues: CASTQTDNSNQPQHF. CDR3 DNA sequence: TGTGCCAGCACTCAGACTGATAATAGCAATCAGCCCCAGCATTTT. The chain carries TRBV21-1 and TRBJ1-5. TRBV21-1 is assigned pseudogene status. The CDR3 has 15 residues.

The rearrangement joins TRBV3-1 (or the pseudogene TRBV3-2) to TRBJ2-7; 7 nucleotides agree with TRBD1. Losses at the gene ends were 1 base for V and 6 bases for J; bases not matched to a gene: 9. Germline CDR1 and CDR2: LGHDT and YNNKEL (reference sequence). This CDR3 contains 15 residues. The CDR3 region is CASSQVMTGKVEQYF. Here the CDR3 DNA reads TGTGCCAGCAGCCAAGTCATGACAGGGAAAGTCGAGCAGTACTTC.

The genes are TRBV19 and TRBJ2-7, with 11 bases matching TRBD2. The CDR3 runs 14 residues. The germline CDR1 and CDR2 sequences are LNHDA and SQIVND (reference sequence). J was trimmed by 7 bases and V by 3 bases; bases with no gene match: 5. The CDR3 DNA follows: TGTGCCAGTAGTATCGCCCTAGCGGGAGGAGAGCAGTACTTC. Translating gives CASSIALAGGEQYF.

The CDR3 is CASSLLMVVAGINEQFF. DNA for the CDR3: TGTGCCAGCAGCTTATTGATGGTAGTAGCGGGGATTAATGAGCAGTTCTTC. The rearrangement joins TRBV7-9 to TRBJ2-1, with 8 bases that match TRBD2. V dropped 2 bases and J dropped 7; count of bases not matched to a gene: 13. Germline CDR1 and CDR2: SEHNR and FQNEAQ (reference sequence). This CDR3 is 17 amino acids long.

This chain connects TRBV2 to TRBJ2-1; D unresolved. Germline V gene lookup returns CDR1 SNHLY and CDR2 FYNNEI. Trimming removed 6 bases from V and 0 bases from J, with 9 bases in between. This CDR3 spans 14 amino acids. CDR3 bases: TGTGCCAGCAGCGGGTCGTTCTCCTACAATGAGCAGTTCTTC. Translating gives CASSGSFSYNEQFF.

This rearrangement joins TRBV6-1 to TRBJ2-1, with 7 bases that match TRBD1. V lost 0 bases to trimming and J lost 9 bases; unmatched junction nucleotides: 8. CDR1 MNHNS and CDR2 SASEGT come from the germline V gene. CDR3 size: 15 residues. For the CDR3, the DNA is TGTGCCAGCAGTGAAGCGACAGGGTTTGGCGGTGAGCAGTTCTTC. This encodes CASSEATGFGGEQFF.

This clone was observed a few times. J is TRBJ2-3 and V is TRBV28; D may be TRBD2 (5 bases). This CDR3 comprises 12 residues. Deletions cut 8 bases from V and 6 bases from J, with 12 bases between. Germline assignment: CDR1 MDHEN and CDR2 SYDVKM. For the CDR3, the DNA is TGTGCCAGCGTCGGGATGAGGGATACGCAGTATTTT. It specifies CASVGMRDTQYF. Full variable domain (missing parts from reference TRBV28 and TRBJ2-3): DVKVTQSSRYLVKRTGEKVFLECVQDMDHENMFWYRQDPGLGLRLIYFSYDVKMKEKGDIPEGYSVSREKKERFSLILESASTNQTSMYLCASVGMRDTQYFGPGTRLTVL.

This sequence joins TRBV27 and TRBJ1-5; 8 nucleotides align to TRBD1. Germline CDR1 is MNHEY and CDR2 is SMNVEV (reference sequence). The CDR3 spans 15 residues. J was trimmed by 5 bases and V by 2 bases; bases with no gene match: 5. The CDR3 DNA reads TGTGCCAGCAGTTTAGTAGGGACAGGATATCAGCCCCAGCATTTT. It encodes CASSLVGTGYQPQHF.

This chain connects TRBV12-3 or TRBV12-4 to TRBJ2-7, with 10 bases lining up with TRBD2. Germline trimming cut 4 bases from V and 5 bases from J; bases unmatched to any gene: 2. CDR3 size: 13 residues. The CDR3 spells CASSWGTSDEQYF. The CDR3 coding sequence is TGTGCCAGCAGTTGGGGGACTAGCGACGAGCAGTACTTC.

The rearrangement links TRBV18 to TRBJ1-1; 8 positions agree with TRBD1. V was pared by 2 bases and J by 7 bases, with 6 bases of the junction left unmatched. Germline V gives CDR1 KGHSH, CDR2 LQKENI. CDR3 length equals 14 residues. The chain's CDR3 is CASSPGQGVGEAFF. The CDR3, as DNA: TGTGCCAGCTCACCAGGACAGGGCGTAGGTGAAGCTTTCTTT.

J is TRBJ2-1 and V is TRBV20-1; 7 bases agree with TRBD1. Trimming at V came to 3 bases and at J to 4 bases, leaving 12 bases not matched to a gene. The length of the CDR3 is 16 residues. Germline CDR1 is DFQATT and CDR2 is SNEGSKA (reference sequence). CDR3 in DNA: TGCAGTGCTAGTATCGTGTCTGGACAGGTTTACAATGAGCAGTTCTTC. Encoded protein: CSASIVSGQVYNEQFF.

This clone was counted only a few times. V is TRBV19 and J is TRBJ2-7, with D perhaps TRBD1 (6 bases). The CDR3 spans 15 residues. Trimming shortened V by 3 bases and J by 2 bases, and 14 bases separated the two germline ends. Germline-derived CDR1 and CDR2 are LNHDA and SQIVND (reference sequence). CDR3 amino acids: CASSISVAGAYEQYF. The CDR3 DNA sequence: TGTGCCAGTAGTATTTCCGTGGCAGGGGCCTACGAGCAGTACTTC.

Here the CDR3 DNA reads TGTGCCAGCAGCACAGGGTTGGCCGGGGAGCTGTTTTTT. Amino acid sequence: CASSTGLAGELFF. The chain uses TRBV12-3 or TRBV12-4 and TRBJ2-2; D might be TRBD1 (6 bases). The germline V and J ends were trimmed by 6 bases and 6 bases, with 11 bases remaining between them. The CDR3 is 13 amino acids.

CDR3 protein: CASSTSRRPGQATYEQYF. CDR3 DNA sequence: TGTGCCAGCAGCACCTCTAGACGACCGGGACAGGCGACCTACGAGCAGTACTTC. The chain has TRBV28 and TRBJ2-7; 8 nucleotides align to TRBD1. With 6 bases clipped from V and 2 bases from J, the junction kept 18 bases outside the gene matches. The length of the CDR3 is 18 residues. From germline, CDR1 is MDHEN and CDR2 SYDVKM. Full variable domain (missing parts from reference TRBV28 and TRBJ2-7): DVKVTQSSRYLVKRTGEKVFLECVQDMDHENMFWYRQDPGLGLRLIYFSYDVKMKEKGDIPEGYSVSREKKERFSLILESASTNQTSMYLCASSTSRRPGQATYEQYFGPGTRLTVT.

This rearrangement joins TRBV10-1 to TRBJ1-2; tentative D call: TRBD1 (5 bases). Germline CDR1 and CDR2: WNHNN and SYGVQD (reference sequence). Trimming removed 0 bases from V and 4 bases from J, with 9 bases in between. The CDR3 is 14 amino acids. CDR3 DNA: TGCGCCAGCAGTGAGTCTCCAGGGCCCTATGGCTACACCTTC. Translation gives CASSESPGPYGYTF.

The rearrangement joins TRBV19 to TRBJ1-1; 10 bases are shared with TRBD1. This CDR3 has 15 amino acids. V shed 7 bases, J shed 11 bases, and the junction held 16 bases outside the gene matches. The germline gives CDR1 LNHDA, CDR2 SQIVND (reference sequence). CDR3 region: CASISGQGGNTGAFF. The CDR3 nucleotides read TGTGCCAGTATCTCCGGACAGGGGGGGAACACTGGGGCTTTCTTT.

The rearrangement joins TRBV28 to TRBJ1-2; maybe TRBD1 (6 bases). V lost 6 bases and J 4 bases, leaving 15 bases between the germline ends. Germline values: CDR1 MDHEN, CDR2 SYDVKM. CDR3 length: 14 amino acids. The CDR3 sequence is CASSLRGTIYGYTF. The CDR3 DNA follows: TGTGCCAGCAGCCTAAGGGGGACGATCTATGGCTACACCTTC.

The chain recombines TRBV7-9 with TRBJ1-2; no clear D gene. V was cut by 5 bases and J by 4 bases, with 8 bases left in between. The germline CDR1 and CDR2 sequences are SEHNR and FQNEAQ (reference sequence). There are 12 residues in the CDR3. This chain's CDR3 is CASSGDTYGYTF. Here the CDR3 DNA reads TGTGCCAGCAGCGGCGACACCTATGGCTACACCTTC.

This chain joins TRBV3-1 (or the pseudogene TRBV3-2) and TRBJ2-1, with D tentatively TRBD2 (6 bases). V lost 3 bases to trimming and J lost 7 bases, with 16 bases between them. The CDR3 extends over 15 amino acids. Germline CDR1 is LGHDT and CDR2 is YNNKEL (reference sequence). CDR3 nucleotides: TGTGCCAGCAGCCATTGGTCGGGAGTAATTAATGAGCAGTTCTTC. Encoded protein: CASSHWSGVINEQFF.

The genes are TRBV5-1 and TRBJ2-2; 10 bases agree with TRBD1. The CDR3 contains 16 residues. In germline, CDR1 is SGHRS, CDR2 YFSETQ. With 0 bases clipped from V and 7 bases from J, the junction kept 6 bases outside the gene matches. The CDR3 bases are TGCGCCAGCAGCTTGGGGGACAGGGGCAGTGGCGGGGAGCTGTTTTTT. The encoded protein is CASSLGDRGSGGELFF.

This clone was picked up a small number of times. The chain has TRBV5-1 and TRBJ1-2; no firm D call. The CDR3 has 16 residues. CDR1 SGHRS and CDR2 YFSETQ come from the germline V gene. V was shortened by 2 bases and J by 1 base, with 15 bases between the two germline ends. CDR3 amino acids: CASSLDGEPFNYGYTF. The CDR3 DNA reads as TGCGCCAGCAGCTTAGACGGGGAGCCATTTAACTATGGCTACACCTTC.

The CDR3 here is CASSLAPGGAGDTQYF. The CDR3, as DNA: TGTGCCAGCAGCTTGGCCCCCGGGGGGGCGGGAGATACGCAGTATTTT. The V call is TRBV5-4, the J call TRBJ2-3, with 8 nucleotides matching TRBD2. Germline CDR1 reads SGHNT; CDR2 reads YYREEE (reference sequence). V lost 0 bases to trimming and J lost 5 bases; unmatched junction nucleotides: 8. The CDR3 consists of 16 residues.

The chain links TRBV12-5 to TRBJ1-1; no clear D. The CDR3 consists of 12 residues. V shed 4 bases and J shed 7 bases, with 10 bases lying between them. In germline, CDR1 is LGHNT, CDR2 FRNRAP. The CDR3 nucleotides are TGTGCTAGTGGTTCTGAGGGAATTGAAGCTTTCTTT. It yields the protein CASGSEGIEAFF.

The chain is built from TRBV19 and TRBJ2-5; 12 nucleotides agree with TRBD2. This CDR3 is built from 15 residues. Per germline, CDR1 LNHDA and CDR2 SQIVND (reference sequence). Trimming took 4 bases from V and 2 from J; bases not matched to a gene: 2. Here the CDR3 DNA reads TGTGCCAGTAGTACAACTAGCGGGGGGCAAGAGACCCAGTACTTC. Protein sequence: CASSTTSGGQETQYF.

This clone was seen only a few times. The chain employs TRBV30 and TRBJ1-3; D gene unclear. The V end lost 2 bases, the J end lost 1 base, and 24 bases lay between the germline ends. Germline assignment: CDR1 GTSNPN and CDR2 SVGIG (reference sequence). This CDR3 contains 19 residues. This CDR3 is CAWSFGERWNSPSGNTIYF. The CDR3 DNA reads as TGTGCCTGGAGTTTCGGGGAAAGGTGGAATTCTCCATCTGGAAACACCATATATTTT.

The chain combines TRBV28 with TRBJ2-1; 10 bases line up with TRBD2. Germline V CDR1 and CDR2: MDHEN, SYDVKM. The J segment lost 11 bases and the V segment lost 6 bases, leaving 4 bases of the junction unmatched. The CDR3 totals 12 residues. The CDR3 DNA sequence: TGTGCCAGCAGGCTAGCGGGAGAAAAGCAGTTCTTC. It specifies CASRLAGEKQFF. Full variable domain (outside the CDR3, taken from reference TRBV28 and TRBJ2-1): DVKVTQSSRYLVKRTGEKVFLECVQDMDHENMFWYRQDPGLGLRLIYFSYDVKMKEKGDIPEGYSVSREKKERFSLILESASTNQTSMYLCASRLAGEKQFFGPGTRLTVL.

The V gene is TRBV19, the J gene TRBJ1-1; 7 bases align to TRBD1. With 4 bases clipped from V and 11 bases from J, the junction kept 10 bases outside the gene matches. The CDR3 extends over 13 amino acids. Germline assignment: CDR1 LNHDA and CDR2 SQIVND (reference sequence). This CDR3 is CASSKDRPMGAFF. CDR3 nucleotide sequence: TGTGCCAGTAGTAAGGACAGGCCTATGGGGGCTTTCTTT.